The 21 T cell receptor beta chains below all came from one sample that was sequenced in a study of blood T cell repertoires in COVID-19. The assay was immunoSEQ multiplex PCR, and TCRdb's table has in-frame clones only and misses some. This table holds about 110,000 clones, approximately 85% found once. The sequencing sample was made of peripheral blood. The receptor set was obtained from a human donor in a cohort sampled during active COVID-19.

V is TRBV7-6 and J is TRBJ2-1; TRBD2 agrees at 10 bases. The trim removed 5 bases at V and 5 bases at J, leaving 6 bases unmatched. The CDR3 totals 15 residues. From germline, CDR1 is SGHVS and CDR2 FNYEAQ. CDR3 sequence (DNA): TGTGCCAGCAGCCTACTAGCGGGAACCAACAATGAGCAGTTCTTC. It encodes CASSLLAGTNNEQFF.

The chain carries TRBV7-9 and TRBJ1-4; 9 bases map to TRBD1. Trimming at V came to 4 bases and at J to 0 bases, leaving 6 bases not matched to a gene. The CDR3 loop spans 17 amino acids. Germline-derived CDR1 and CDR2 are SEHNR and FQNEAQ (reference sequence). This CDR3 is CASSWGGQGTTNEKLFF. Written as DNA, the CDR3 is TGTGCCAGCAGCTGGGGAGGACAGGGGACAACTAATGAAAAACTGTTTTTT.

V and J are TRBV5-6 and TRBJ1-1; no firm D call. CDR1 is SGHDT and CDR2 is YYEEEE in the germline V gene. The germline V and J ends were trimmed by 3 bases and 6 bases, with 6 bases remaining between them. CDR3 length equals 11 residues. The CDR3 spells CASSYFAEAFF. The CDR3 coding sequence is TGTGCCAGCAGCTACTTTGCTGAAGCTTTCTTT.

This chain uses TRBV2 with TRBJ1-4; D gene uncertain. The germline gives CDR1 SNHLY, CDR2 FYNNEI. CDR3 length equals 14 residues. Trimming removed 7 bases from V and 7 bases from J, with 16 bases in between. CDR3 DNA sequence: TGTGCCAGCAAAAACTCCCCTACTGGTGAAAAACTGTTTTTT. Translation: CASKNSPTGEKLFF.

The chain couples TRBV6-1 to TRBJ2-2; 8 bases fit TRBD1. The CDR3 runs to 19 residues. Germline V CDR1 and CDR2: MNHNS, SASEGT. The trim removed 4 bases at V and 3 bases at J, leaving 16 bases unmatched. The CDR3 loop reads CASSGTQEDRVLYTGELFF. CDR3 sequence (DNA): TGTGCCAGCAGTGGAACACAAGAGGACAGGGTTTTGTACACCGGGGAGCTGTTTTTT.

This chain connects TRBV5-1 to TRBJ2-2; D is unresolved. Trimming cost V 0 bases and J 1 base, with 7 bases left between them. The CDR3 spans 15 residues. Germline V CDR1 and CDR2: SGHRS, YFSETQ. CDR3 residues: CASSLGQQNTGELFF. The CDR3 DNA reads TGCGCCAGCAGCTTGGGACAACAGAACACCGGGGAGCTGTTTTTT.

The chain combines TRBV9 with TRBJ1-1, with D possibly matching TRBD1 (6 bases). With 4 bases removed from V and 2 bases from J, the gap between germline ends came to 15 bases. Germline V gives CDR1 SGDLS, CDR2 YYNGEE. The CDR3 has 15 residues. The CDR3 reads CASSPDDRPNTEAFF. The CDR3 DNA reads TGTGCCAGCAGCCCAGATGACAGGCCAAACACTGAAGCTTTCTTT.

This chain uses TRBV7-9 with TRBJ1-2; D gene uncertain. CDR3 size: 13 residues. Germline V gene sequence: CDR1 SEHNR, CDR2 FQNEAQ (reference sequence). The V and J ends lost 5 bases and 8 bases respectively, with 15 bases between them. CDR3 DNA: TGTGCCAGCAGCCCCAATAGCAATAGGGGCTACACCTTC. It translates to CASSPNSNRGYTF.

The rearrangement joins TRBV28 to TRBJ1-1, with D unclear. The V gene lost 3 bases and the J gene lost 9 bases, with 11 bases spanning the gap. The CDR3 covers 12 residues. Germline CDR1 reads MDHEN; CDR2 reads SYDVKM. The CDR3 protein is CASSFEGSKAFF. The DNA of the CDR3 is TGTGCCAGCAGTTTCGAGGGCAGCAAAGCTTTCTTT.

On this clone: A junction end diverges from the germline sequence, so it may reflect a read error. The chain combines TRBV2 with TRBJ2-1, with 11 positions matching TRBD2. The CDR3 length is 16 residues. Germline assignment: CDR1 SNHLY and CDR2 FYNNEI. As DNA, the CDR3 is TGTGCCGGAGGGACTAGCGGCTCAAGCTCCTGCAATGAGCAGTTCTTC. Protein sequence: CAGGTSGSSSCNEQFF.

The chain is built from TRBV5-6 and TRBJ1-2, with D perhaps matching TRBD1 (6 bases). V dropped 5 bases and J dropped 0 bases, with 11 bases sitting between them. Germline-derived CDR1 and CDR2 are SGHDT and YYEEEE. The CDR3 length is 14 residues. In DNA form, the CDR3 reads TGTGCCAGCAGAATACAGGGAGCTAACTATGGCTACACCTTC. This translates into CASRIQGANYGYTF.

The CDR3 DNA follows: TGTGCCAGCAGTCGGAGCCGGGACAGAGAGAATTCACCCCTCCACTTT. It translates to CASSRSRDRENSPLHF. The chain employs TRBV2 and TRBJ1-6, with 7 bases that match TRBD1. Germline values: CDR1 SNHLY, CDR2 FYNNEI. With V trimmed by 5 bases and J by 7 bases, 11 bases remained unmatched. CDR3 length: 16 residues.

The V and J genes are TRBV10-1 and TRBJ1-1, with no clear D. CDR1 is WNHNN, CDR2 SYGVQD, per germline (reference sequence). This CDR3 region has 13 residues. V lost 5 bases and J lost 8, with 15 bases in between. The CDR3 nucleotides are TGCGCCAGCAGTCTCGTAAGAGGCGGAGAAGCTTTCTTT. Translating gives CASSLVRGGEAFF.

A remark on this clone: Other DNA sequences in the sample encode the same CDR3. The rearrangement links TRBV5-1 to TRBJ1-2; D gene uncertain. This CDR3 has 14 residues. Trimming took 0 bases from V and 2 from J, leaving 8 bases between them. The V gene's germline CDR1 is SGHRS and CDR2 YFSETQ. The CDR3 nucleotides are TGCGCCAGCAGCTTGGTGGCAGCGAACTATGGCTACACCTTC. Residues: CASSLVAANYGYTF.

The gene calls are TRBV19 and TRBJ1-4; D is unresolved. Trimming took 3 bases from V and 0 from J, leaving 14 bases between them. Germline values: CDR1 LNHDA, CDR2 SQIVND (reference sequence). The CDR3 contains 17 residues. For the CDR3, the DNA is TGTGCCAGTAGTATGTTAACAGCAATAGCAACTAATGAAAAACTGTTTTTT. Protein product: CASSMLTAIATNEKLFF. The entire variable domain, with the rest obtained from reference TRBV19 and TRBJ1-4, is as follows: DGGITQSPKYLFRKEGQNVTLSCEQNLNHDAMYWYRQDPGQGLRLIYYSQIVNDFQKGDIAEGYSVSREKKESFPLTVTSAQKNPTAFYLCASSMLTAIATNEKLFFGSGTQLSVL.

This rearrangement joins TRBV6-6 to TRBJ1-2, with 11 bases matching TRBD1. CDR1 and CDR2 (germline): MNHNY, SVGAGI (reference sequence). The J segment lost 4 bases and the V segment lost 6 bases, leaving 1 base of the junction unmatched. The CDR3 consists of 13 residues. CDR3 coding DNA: TGTGCCAGCAGGGGGACAGGGGGCTATGGCTACACCTTC. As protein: CASRGTGGYGYTF.

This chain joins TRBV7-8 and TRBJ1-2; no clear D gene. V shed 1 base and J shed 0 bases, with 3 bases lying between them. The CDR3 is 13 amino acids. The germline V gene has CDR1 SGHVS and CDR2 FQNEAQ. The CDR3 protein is CASSLVSNYGYTF. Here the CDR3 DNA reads TGTGCCAGCAGCTTAGTCTCTAACTATGGCTACACCTTC.

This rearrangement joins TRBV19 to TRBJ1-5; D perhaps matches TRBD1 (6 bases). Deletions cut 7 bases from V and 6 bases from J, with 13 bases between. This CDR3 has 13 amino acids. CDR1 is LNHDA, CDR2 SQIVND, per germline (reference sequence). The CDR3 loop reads CASTHTGFQPQHF. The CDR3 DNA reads TGTGCCAGTACCCACACAGGGTTTCAGCCCCAGCATTTT.

CDR3 residues: CASSLGTLGYGYTF. As DNA, the CDR3 is TGTGCCAGCAGCTTAGGGACTCTGGGCTATGGCTACACCTTC. The chain joins TRBV7-9 to TRBJ1-2; D uncertain. The CDR3 length is 14 residues. The ends were cut back, 1 base at V and 4 bases at J, with 10 bases in the middle. Germline CDR1 and CDR2: SEHNR and FQNEAQ (reference sequence).

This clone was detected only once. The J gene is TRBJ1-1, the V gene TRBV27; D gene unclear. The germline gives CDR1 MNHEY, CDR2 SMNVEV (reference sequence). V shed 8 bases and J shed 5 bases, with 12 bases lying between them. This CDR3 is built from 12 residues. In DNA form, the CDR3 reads TGTGCCAGCTCCGACGGAGAAACTGAAGCTTTCTTT. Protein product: CASSDGETEAFF.

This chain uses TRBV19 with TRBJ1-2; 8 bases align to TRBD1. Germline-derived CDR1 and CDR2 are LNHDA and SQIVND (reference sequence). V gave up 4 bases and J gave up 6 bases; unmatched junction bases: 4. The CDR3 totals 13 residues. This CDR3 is CASSRTGNDGYTF. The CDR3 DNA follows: TGTGCCAGTAGTAGGACAGGGAATGATGGCTACACCTTC. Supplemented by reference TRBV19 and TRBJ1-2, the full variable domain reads DGGITQSPKYLFRKEGQNVTLSCEQNLNHDAMYWYRQDPGQGLRLIYYSQIVNDFQKGDIAEGYSVSREKKESFPLTVTSAQKNPTAFYLCASSRTGNDGYTFGSGTRLTVV.